The T cell receptor (beta chain) under discussion was sequenced for a study of cytomegalovirus exposure and HLA in healthy donors. Study-wide results and caveats: Within the approximately 130 validation repertoires, first-cohort TCR clusters tended to co-occur, according to a later analysis.

The ends lost 6 bases at V and 3 bases at J; junction bases unmatched: 5. CDR1 and CDR2 from the germline V gene are SNHLY and FYNNEI. This CDR3 spans 13 amino acids. Details on this clone: Its antigen is undetermined.

Method: immunoSEQ multiplex PCR; TCRdb's copy keeps in-frame clones and lacks some. The table lists about 90,000 clones, almost 85% of them singletons. Sequenced: PBMCs. The rearrangement uses TRBV2 and TRBJ2-7; 7 bases line up with TRBD1. This clonotype was obtained from a woman aged 18-30 years in good health and CMV-seropositive. The CDR3 DNA reads TGTGCCAGCAGGCCTGGGACAGACTACGAGCAGTACTTC. It translates to CASRPGTDYEQYF.